Listed below are T cell receptor beta chains from one sample, sequenced in a study of cytomegalovirus exposure and HLA in healthy donors. TCRdb's copy holds only in-frame clones and misses some; the assay was immunoSEQ multiplex PCR. The table shows under 130,000 clones, with over 60% occurring only once. Input material: PBMCs. The source of these receptors is a man in his forties or fifties in good health and CMV-seropositive. CDR3s include the opening cysteine and the closing phenylalanine or tryptophan. Each record gives: D gene, clone size, J gene, V gene, CDR3 protein, CDR3 DNA. The D gene is left open where the match is weak. Clone size appears in some rows only: once, few, many, or a class for an expanded clone.

>.|few|TRBJ1-6|TRBV5-1
CASSLGRGQNSPLHF
TGCGCCAGCAGCTTGGGGCGGGGGCAAAATTCACCCCTCCACTTT
>TRBD1|.|TRBJ2-7|TRBV2
CASSETGQGYNEQYF
TGTGCCAGCAGTGAGACGGGACAGGGTTACAACGAGCAGTACTTC
>.|.|TRBJ2-2|TRBV14
CASSHDWGGGNTGELFF
TGTGCCAGCAGCCATGACTGGGGAGGCGGTAACACCGGGGAGCTGTTTTTT
>TRBD1|.|TRBJ2-7|TRBV27
CASSHRQGASYEQYF
TGTGCCAGCAGTCACCGGCAGGGGGCCTCCTACGAGCAGTACTTC
>.|once|TRBJ2-5|TRBV7-2
CASSVIHQETQYF
TGTGCCAGCAGCGTAATCCACCAAGAGACCCAGTACTTC
>.|.|TRBJ2-7|TRBV14
CASQQITGSEQYF
TGTGCCAGCCAACAGATTACAGGGAGCGAGCAGTACTTC
>.|.|TRBJ1-4|TRBV7-6
CASSNPGGEEKLFF
TGTGCCAGCAGCAACCCCGGGGGGGAAGAAAAACTGTTTTTT
>.|.|TRBJ2-1|TRBV18
CASSPGQEGNEQFF
TGTGCCAGCTCACCAGGGCAGGAAGGCAATGAGCAGTTCTTC
>.|.|TRBJ1-5|TRBV28
CASSFSAGLAQPQHF
TGTGCCAGCAGTTTTTCCGCAGGGCTCGCTCAGCCCCAGCATTTT
>TRBD1|.|TRBJ1-2|TRBV29-1
CSARQGGTYGYTF
TGCAGCGCCCGACAGGGTGGGACCTATGGCTACACCTTC
>.|.|TRBJ1-1|TRBV7-9
CASSYLLAENSEAFF
TGTGCCAGCAGCTATCTATTGGCGGAGAACTCTGAAGCTTTCTTT
>.|.|TRBJ2-5|TRBV9
CASSAGTLQETQYF
TGTGCCAGCAGCGCTGGGACTCTCCAAGAGACCCAGTACTTC
>TRBD1|.|TRBJ1-2|TRBV18
CASSERQGQVDGYTF
TGTGCCAGCTCAGAAAGACAGGGCCAAGTGGATGGCTACACCTTC
>.|.|TRBJ2-6|TRBV19
CASSIAGSGANVLTF
TGTGCCAGTAGTATAGCAGGCTCTGGGGCCAACGTCCTGACTTTC
>TRBD1|.|TRBJ1-1|TRBV10-1
CASSEIGGTGIAFF
TGCGCCAGCAGTGAGATTGGGGGGACAGGCATAGCTTTCTTT
>.|few|TRBJ2-1|TRBV5-1
CASSLGAAHNEQFF
TGCGCCAGCAGCTTGGGGGCAGCTCACAATGAGCAGTTCTTC
>.|.|TRBJ2-2|TRBV2
CASSDERTYGGGELFF
TGTGCCAGCAGTGACGAGCGGACATACGGGGGCGGGGAGCTGTTTTTT
>.|few|TRBJ1-6|TRBV7-2
CASSFQNSPLHF
TGTGCCAGCAGCTTTCAGAATTCACCCCTCCACTTT
>TRBD1|.|TRBJ1-5|TRBV5-6
CASSSGTGYNQPQHF
TGTGCCAGCAGCTCCGGGACAGGGTACAATCAGCCCCAGCATTTT
>TRBD1|once|TRBJ2-1|TRBV11-1
CASSLSGTVYNEQFF
TGTGCCAGCAGCTTATCGGGGACAGTATACAATGAGCAGTTCTTC
>TRBD1|.|TRBJ1-1|TRBV10-3
CAIRVDRGTEAFF
TGTGCCATCAGGGTGGACAGGGGGACTGAAGCTTTCTTT
>.|.|TRBJ2-7|TRBV6-1
CASSEALRGTYEQYF
TGTGCCAGCAGTGAAGCGCTTCGGGGAACCTACGAGCAGTACTTC
>.|.|TRBJ2-1|TRBV7-3
CASSPQVGSYNEQFF
TGTGCCAGCAGCCCACAAGTGGGGAGCTACAATGAGCAGTTCTTC
>.|.|TRBJ1-2|TRBV30
CAWGGQLKGYGYTF
TGTGCCTGGGGCGGACAGTTGAAGGGCTATGGCTACACCTTC
>TRBD2|once|TRBJ2-2|TRBV9
CASSLLGAGGKAGELFF
TGTGCCAGCAGCCTCCTTGGGGCGGGAGGAAAGGCCGGGGAGCTGTTTTTT
>TRBD1|.|TRBJ2-7|TRBV5-1
CANTMTGGGHEQYF
TGCGCCAACACGATGACAGGGGGCGGCCACGAGCAGTACTTC
>.|few|TRBJ2-5|TRBV29-1
CSVIQYQETQYF
TGCAGCGTGATACAGTACCAAGAGACCCAGTACTTC
>TRBD1|.|TRBJ1-4|TRBV6-1
CASRDVRGIGEKLFF
TGTGCCAGCAGAGATGTCAGGGGGATCGGGGAAAAACTGTTTTTT
>.|.|TRBJ2-7|TRBV27
CASSLSSHIDTNEQYF
TGTGCCAGCAGTTTGTCTAGCCATATTGATACTAACGAGCAGTACTTC
>TRBD1|.|TRBJ2-7|TRBV7-2
CASSLAGGPLFEQYF
TGTGCCAGCAGCTTAGCAGGGGGCCCCTTATTCGAGCAGTACTTC
>TRBD1|.|TRBJ1-2|TRBV28
CASSPRGPSDYGYTF
TGTGCCAGCAGCCCCAGGGGGCCGTCGGACTATGGCTACACCTTC
>TRBD2|.|TRBJ2-1|TRBV19
CASKPSGKIDGEQFF
TGTGCCAGTAAGCCTAGCGGGAAGATCGACGGTGAGCAGTTCTTC
>.|.|TRBJ2-4|TRBV5-4
CASSSGVREGNIQYF
TGTGCCAGCAGCTCGGGGGTTAGGGAAGGAAACATTCAGTACTTC
>.|.|TRBJ2-7|TRBV7-2
CASSLSGEFYEQYF
TGTGCCAGCAGCTTGTCGGGGGAATTCTACGAGCAGTACTTC
>.|.|TRBJ2-4|TRBV7-2
CASSLEARQALLAKNIQYF
TGTGCCAGCAGCTTAGAAGCTCGCCAAGCCCTTTTAGCCAAAAACATTCAGTACTTC
>.|.|TRBJ2-5|TRBV4-2
CASSQDFSGQETQYF
TGTGCCAGCAGCCAAGATTTTAGCGGACAAGAGACCCAGTACTTC
>.|.|TRBJ2-1|TRBV7-8
CASSPGQNYNEQFF
TGTGCCAGCAGCCCCGGACAAAACTACAATGAGCAGTTCTTC
>TRBD1|.|TRBJ2-7|TRBV6-1
CASSEGAGDRGHTDTYEQYF
TGTGCCAGCAGTGAAGGCGCCGGGGACAGGGGGCATACCGATACCTACGAGCAGTACTTC
>.|.|TRBJ1-2|TRBV11-2
CASSSGTTYGYTF
TGTGCCAGCAGCTCTGGGACAACCTATGGCTACACCTTC
>TRBD1|few|TRBJ1-4|TRBV4-2
CASSLTGQQGEKLFF
TGTGCCAGCAGCTTGACGGGACAGCAAGGAGAAAAACTGTTTTTT
>TRBD1|once|TRBJ2-7|TRBV11-1
CASSETGTYEQYF
TGTGCCAGCAGCGAGACAGGGACCTACGAGCAGTACTTC
>TRBD2|.|TRBJ2-7|TRBV10-2
CASSDGLADYEQYF
TGCGCCAGCAGTGACGGACTAGCGGACTACGAGCAGTACTTC
>.|.|TRBJ2-1|TRBV28
CASSLFGTGTYNEQFF
TGTGCCAGCAGTTTATTCGGTACAGGGACGTACAATGAGCAGTTCTTC
>TRBD1|.|TRBJ1-6|TRBV9
CASSLRTRDRDNSPLHF
TGTGCCAGCAGCCTGCGTACGCGAGACAGGGACAATTCACCCCTCCACTTT